This entry describes one TCR beta chain. The target antigen is unknown. From the 120-subject validation cohort, which was separate from the approximately 670-subject first cohort, the donors were drawn. Produced via immunoSEQ multiplex PCR; TCRdb's table is partial and in-frame only. The table has 250,000 to 300,000 clones, roughly 90% seen once; the top ten hold 0.37%. This sample was taken from a study of cytomegalovirus exposure and HLA in healthy donors. Study-wide background: A subsequent analysis stated that the 90 to 150 validation repertoires were run on the same platform as the approximately 700 first-cohort repertoires.

J gave up 4 bases and V 8 bases, and 11 bases lay outside the gene matches. Per germline, CDR1 MNHEY and CDR2 SVGAGI. The CDR3 has 15 amino acids. Findings and limits, study-wide: The study found most TCR sequences rare, yet found some public TCRs in many donors.

What was sequenced was PBMCs. This clonotype was sampled from a woman in her late teens or twenties in good health and CMV-seronegative. The genes are TRBV6-5 and TRBJ1-1, with 9 bases identical to TRBD1. DNA for the CDR3: TGTGCCAGCGGGCTAACAGGGGGCGGGATCACTGAAGCTTTCTTT. Its translation: CASGLTGGGITEAFF.